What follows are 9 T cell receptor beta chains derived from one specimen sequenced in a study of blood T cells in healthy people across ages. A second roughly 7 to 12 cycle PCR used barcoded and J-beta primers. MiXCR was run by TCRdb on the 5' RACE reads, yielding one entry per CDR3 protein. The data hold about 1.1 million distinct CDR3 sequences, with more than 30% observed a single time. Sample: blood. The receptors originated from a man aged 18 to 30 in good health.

CDR3 coding DNA: TGCAGTGCTAGAGATTCAGGGATTAATTCACCCCTCCACTTT. It yields the protein CSARDSGINSPLHF. The V gene is TRBV20-1, the J gene TRBJ1-6, with D possibly matching TRBD1 (5 bases). Trimming pared 0 bases from V and 6 bases from J, leaving 9 bases between. This CDR3 contains 14 residues. CDR1 is DFQATT and CDR2 is SNEGSKA in the germline V gene (reference sequence).

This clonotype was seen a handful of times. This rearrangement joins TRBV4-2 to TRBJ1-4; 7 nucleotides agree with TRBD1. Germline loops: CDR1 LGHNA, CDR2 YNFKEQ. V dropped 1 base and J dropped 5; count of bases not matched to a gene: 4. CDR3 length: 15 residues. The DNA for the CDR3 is TGTGCCAGCAGCCAAGGGGACAGAGGAAATGAAAAACTGTTTTTT. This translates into CASSQGDRGNEKLFF.

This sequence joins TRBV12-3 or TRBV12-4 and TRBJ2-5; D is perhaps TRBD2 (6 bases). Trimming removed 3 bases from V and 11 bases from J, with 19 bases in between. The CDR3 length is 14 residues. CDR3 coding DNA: TGTGCCAGCAGTTTTCGGACTCCAGGCCGGGAGCAGTACTTC. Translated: CASSFRTPGREQYF.

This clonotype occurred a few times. The CDR3 sequence is CASSFRPSTAYNEQFF. CDR3 nucleotides: TGCGCCAGCAGCTTCCGCCCCTCCACAGCCTACAATGAGCAGTTCTTC. The chain couples TRBV5-1 to TRBJ2-1, with D uncertain. CDR1 and CDR2 from the germline V gene are SGHRS and YFSETQ. The CDR3 spans 16 residues. Trimming cost V 2 bases and J 2 bases, with 14 bases left between them. The full variable domain, with the rest looked up from reference TRBV5-1 and TRBJ2-1, is KAGVTQTPRYLIKTRGQQVTLSCSPISGHRSVSWYQQTPGQGLQFLFEYFSETQRNKGNFPGRFSGRQFSNSRSEMNVSTLELGDSALYLCASSFRPSTAYNEQFFGPGTRLTVL.

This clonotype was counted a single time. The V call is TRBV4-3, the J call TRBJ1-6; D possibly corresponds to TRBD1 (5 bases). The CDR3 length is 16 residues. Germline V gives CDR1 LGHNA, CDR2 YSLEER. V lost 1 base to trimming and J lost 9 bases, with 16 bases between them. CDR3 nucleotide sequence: TGCGCCAGCAGCCAAGTTATATCGCAGGGAAGTTCACCCCTCCACTTT. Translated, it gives CASSQVISQGSSPLHF.

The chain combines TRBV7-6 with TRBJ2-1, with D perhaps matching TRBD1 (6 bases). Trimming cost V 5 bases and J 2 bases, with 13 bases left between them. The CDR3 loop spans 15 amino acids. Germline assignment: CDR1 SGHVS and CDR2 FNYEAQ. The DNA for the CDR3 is TGTGCCAGCAGCACCCGACAGGCGACCTACAATGAGCAGTTCTTC. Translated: CASSTRQATYNEQFF.

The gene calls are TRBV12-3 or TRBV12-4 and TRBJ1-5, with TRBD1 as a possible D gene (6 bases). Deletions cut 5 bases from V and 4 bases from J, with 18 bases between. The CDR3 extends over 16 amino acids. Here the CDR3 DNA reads TGTGCCAGCAGTCTTAGCCGGGGGGGCCGGAATCAGCCCCAGCATTTT. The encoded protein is CASSLSRGGRNQPQHF.

The CDR3 spells CSASSGRGLIEAFF. CDR3 sequence (DNA): TGCAGTGCTAGCTCAGGCAGGGGGCTGATTGAAGCTTTCTTT. The chain links TRBV20-1 to TRBJ1-1; 8 nucleotides agree with TRBD1. The germline gives CDR1 DFQATT, CDR2 SNEGSKA (reference sequence). V lost 3 bases and J lost 7; bases outside the gene matches: 10. The CDR3 runs to 14 residues.

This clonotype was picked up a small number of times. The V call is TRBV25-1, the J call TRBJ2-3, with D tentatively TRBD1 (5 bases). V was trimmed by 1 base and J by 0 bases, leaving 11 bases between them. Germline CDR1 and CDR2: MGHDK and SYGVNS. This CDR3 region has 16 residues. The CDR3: CASSEWAGSSTDTQYF. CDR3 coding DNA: TGTGCCAGCAGTGAATGGGCAGGGTCTAGCACAGATACGCAGTATTTT.